The 9 T cell receptor beta chains below were found in one sample sequenced in a study of cytomegalovirus exposure and HLA in healthy donors. Vbeta (60) and Jbeta (13) primers were used in the PCR. Repertoires were generated with immunoSEQ multiplex PCR, while TCRdb's copy carries only in-frame clones and drops some. The sample has over 130,000 clones, 82% seen once. Sequencing was carried out using PBMCs. Receptors were obtained from a man between 25 and 39 years old in good health and CMV-seropositive.

In nucleotides, the CDR3 is TGCAGCGCAGGAGGACAGAAAGAGACCCAGTACTTC. This encodes CSAGGQKETQYF. The chain employs TRBV29-1 and TRBJ2-5, with a tentative D call TRBD1 (6 bases). V lost 7 bases, J lost 3 bases, and 12 bases lay in between. Germline loops: CDR1 SQVTM, CDR2 ANQGSEA. The CDR3 covers 12 residues.

Regarding this clone: Other DNA variants within this sample encode the same CDR3. V usage is TRBV7-9 and J usage is TRBJ1-1; D remains ambiguous. The V and J ends lost 1 base and 1 base respectively, with 7 bases between them. The germline V gene encodes CDR1 SEHNR and CDR2 FQNEAQ (reference sequence). CDR3 length: 14 residues. The CDR3 here is CASSLGYGNTEAFF. CDR3 in DNA: TGTGCCAGCAGCTTAGGTTACGGGAACACTGAAGCTTTCTTT.

This chain links TRBV5-8 with TRBJ2-1; TRBD2 aligns across 14 bases. Germline V CDR1 and CDR2: SGHTS, YDEGEE. The junction had 12 bases not matched to a gene; V was cut back by 0 bases and J by 7 bases. The CDR3 loop spans 19 amino acids. CDR3 sequence: CASSLAVTSGRALGNEQFF. CDR3 in DNA: TGTGCCAGCAGCTTGGCCGTGACTAGCGGGAGGGCCTTAGGGAATGAGCAGTTCTTC.

This clone appeared a single time. The rearrangement joins TRBV28 to TRBJ1-1; unclear D gene. Per germline, CDR1 MDHEN and CDR2 SYDVKM. V shed 6 bases and J shed 0 bases, with 5 bases lying between them. This CDR3 is 12 amino acids long. The CDR3 DNA reads TGTGCCAGCAGCCTTATGAACACTGAAGCTTTCTTT. Its translation is CASSLMNTEAFF.

V is TRBV6-1 and J is TRBJ1-5; D possibly corresponds to TRBD1 (5 bases). The V gene lost 8 bases and the J gene lost 0 bases, with 11 bases spanning the gap. The CDR3 extends over 14 amino acids. CDR1 MNHNS and CDR2 SASEGT come from the germline V gene. CDR3 sequence (DNA): TGTGCCAGCCTGGGGGGGTATAGCAATCAGCCCCAGCATTTT. This codes for CASLGGYSNQPQHF.

This clone has only one observation. V usage is TRBV6-5 and J usage is TRBJ2-7, with TRBD1 matching over 8 bases. Unmatched junction bases numbered 4, after V lost 6 bases and J lost 3 bases. Germline loops: CDR1 MNHEY, CDR2 SVGAGI. The CDR3 has 13 amino acids. In DNA form, the CDR3 reads TGTGCCAGCAGGGGGGGACAGGTCTACGAGCAGTACTTC. Its protein is CASRGGQVYEQYF.

The chain couples TRBV7-9 to TRBJ2-2, with 10 bases lining up with TRBD2. The CDR3 contains 15 residues. In germline, CDR1 is SEHNR, CDR2 FQNEAQ (reference sequence). V shed 8 bases, J shed 2 bases, and the junction held 5 bases outside the gene matches. CDR3 loop: CASHGLAVNTGELFF. CDR3 DNA sequence: TGTGCCAGCCACGGACTAGCGGTTAACACCGGGGAGCTGTTTTTT.

The chain employs TRBV5-5 and TRBJ2-5, with TRBD1 identical over 8 bases. V was clipped by 0 bases and J by 4 bases; unmatched bases: 5. The germline V gene encodes CDR1 SGHKS and CDR2 YYEKEE (reference sequence). The length of the CDR3 is 15 residues. CDR3 sequence reads: CASSLAGTGRETQYF. In DNA form, the CDR3 reads TGTGCCAGCAGCTTGGCCGGGACAGGTCGAGAGACCCAGTACTTC. The complete variable domain, with remaining parts taken from reference TRBV5-5 and TRBJ2-5, reads DAGVTQSPTHLIKTRGQQVTLRCSPISGHKSVSWYQQVLGQGPQFIFQYYEKEERGRGNFPDRFSARQFPNYSSELNVNALLLGDSALYLCASSLAGTGRETQYFGPGTRLLVL.

The chain uses TRBV19 and TRBJ2-1; D call uncertain. The CDR3 totals 15 residues. Per germline, CDR1 LNHDA and CDR2 SQIVND (reference sequence). Between the trimmed V and J ends, which lost 1 base and 0 bases, there was a span of 7 bases. CDR3 nucleotide sequence: TGTGCCAGTAGTATAGGTCGGAGCTCCTACAATGAGCAGTTCTTC. This gives the protein CASSIGRSSYNEQFF. Filled out from reference TRBV19 and TRBJ2-1, the complete variable domain reads DGGITQSPKYLFRKEGQNVTLSCEQNLNHDAMYWYRQDPGQGLRLIYYSQIVNDFQKGDIAEGYSVSREKKESFPLTVTSAQKNPTAFYLCASSIGRSSYNEQFFGPGTRLTVL.